This TCR beta chain comes out of a study of regulatory T cells in long-lasting Graves disease. Study-wide results and limits: Whereas new patients shared about a thousand public clonotypes, persistent patients shared more, at 2,500 to 3,500. Accuracy could have been hurt by small sample size.

Time point specified: persistent/refractory GD, antithyroid drugs over 5 years with positive TRAb. RNA from PBMCs was the source of the TCR library. It was by American Thyroid Association guidelines that Graves' disease was diagnosed. Around 9.1 milliliters of peripheral blood were drawn into EDTA tubes. This clonotype has a count of ten or more. The antigen is unknown. V gave up 3 bases and J gave up 5 bases; unmatched junction bases: 6. The CDR3 sequence is 14 residues long. The germline V gene encodes CDR1 SGHAT and CDR2 FQNNGV. Library construction for TCR beta used iRepertoire HTBI primers and Arm-PCR of CDR3 regions. TCRdb called the multiplex PCR reads again in MiXCR, with one record for every CDR3 protein. The sample gives more than 650,000 distinct CDR3 sequences, approximately 29% of which show up once; roughly 46% is in the top ten.

This TCR was recovered from a female donor with Graves disease. This specimen was peripheral blood mononuclear cells (PBMCs), taken when the disease was refractory, from a patient treated with antithyroid drugs. J is TRBJ2-5 and V is TRBV11-2; 7 nucleotides agree with TRBD2. The CDR3 DNA follows: TGTGCCAGCAGCTTCGCGGGAGTGCGGGAGACCCAGTACTTC. This sequence encodes CASSFAGVRETQYF.